The 4 T cell receptor beta chains below come from one sample, sequenced in a study of T-cell reconstitution after alpha-beta-depleted transplantation in children. Unique molecular identifiers were incorporated during preparation of the TCRbeta library. TCRdb called the PCR reads again in MiXCR, with one record for every CDR3 protein. This repertoire shows about 500,000 distinct CDR3 sequences, about 30% found once; its top ten account for approximately 2.3%. The sample consisted of PBMCs from the stem cell graft donor, taken from the stem cell graft. These receptors all stem from a human donor who donated a stem cell graft to a child with aplastic anemia.

This clonotype turned up a few times. This chain uses TRBV9 with TRBJ2-5, with 12 bases that match TRBD2. The J segment lost 4 bases and the V segment lost 5 bases, leaving 6 bases of the junction unmatched. The CDR3 contains 15 residues. Germline values: CDR1 SGDLS, CDR2 YYNGEE. Here the CDR3 DNA reads TGTGCCAGCAGTGAGACTAGCGGGAGTGGAGAGACCCAGTACTTC. Residues: CASSETSGSGETQYF.

This clonotype was seen once. The gene calls are TRBV5-1 and TRBJ2-2, with TRBD2 matching 8 bases. With V trimmed by 4 bases and J by 6 bases, 14 bases remained unmatched. The CDR3 is 17 residues long. The germline CDR1 and CDR2 sequences are SGHRS and YFSETQ. CDR3 DNA sequence: TGCGCCAGCAGCACCCACCCGGGACTAGAGACGGCCGGGGAGCTGTTTTTT. As protein: CASSTHPGLETAGELFF.

The chain joins TRBV18 to TRBJ1-1; no firm D call. Per germline, CDR1 KGHSH and CDR2 LQKENI. V was pared by 0 bases and J by 4 bases, with 15 bases between. The CDR3 consists of 16 residues. The CDR3 nucleotides are TGTGCCAGCTCACCACCTGGCACCGCCTCTTTCACTGAAGCTTTCTTT. Residues: CASSPPGTASFTEAFF.

This clonotype was found a few times. In DNA form, the CDR3 reads TGCGCCAGCAGCCTAAGGAACCTAGACTCGTATGAGCAGTTCTTC. Encoded protein: CASSLRNLDSYEQFF. The chain is built from TRBV4-3 and TRBJ2-1; D not resolved. This CDR3 is built from 15 residues. Germline V gives CDR1 LGHNA, CDR2 YSLEER. Trimming left V 4 bases short and J 8 bases short, with 18 bases between.